Below, one T cell receptor (beta chain) is given with its context. Its antigen remains unidentified. Germline CDR1 and CDR2: MNHEY and SVGAGI. The CDR3 consists of 15 residues. Trimming took off 6 bases at V and 2 bases at J, with 15 bases between the two ends. These data come from a study of blood T cells in healthy people across ages. PCR was performed a second time for about 7 to 11 cycles using a sample-barcoded 5' primer and a J-beta primer mix. TCRdb redid the calling of the 5' RACE reads with MiXCR, one entry per CDR3 protein. The sample contains 780,000 or so distinct CDR3 sequences, just over 55% of which appear only once. Overall study results and limits: Aged donors had fewer naive CD4+ cells and lower diversity than long-lived donors. Age advanced and TCR beta diversity per million T cells fell, roughly linearly. PBMCs left unsorted prevented a conclusive naive versus antigen-experienced comparison. Calculation of diversity from one million T cells yielded estimates considered to be underestimates.

Sequences were obtained from blood. J is TRBJ2-3 and V is TRBV6-5, with D possibly being TRBD1 (6 bases). The source is a man in his forties in good health. The CDR3 DNA reads as TGTGCCAGCAGCTCACTCGGGACACACACAGATACGCAGTATTTT. Amino acid sequence: CASSSLGTHTDTQYF.